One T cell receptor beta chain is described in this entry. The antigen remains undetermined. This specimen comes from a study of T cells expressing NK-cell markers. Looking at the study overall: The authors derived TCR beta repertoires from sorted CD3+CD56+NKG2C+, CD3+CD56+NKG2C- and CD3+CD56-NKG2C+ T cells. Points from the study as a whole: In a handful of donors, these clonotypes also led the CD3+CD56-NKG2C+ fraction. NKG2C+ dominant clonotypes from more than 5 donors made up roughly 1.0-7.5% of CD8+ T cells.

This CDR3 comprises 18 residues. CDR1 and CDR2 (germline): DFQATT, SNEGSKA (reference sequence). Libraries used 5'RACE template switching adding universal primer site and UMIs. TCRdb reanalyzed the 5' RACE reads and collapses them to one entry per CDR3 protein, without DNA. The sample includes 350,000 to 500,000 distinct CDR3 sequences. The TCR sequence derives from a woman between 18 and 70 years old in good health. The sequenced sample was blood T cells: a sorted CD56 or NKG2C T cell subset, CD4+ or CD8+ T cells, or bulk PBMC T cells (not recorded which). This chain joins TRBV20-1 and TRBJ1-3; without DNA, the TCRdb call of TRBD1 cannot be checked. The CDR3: CSARGDREMGLRGNTIYF.